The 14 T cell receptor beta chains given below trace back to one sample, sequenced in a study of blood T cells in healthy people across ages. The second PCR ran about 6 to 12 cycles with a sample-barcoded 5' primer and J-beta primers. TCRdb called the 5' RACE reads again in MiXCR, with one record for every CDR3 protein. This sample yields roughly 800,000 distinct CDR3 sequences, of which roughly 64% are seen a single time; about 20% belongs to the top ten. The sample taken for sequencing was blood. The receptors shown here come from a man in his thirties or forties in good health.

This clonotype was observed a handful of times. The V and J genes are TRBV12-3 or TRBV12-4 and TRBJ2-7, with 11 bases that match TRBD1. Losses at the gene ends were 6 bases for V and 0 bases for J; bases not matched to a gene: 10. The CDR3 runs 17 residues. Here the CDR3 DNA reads TGTGCCAGCAGAACCGGGACAGGGGGTCGTTTCTCCTACGAGCAGTACTTC. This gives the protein CASRTGTGGRFSYEQYF.

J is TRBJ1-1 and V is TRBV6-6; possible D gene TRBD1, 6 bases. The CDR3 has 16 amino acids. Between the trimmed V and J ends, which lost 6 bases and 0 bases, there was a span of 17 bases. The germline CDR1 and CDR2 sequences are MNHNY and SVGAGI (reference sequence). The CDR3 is CASSPGVLSMNTEAFF. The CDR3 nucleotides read TGTGCCAGCAGCCCAGGGGTCTTATCGATGAACACTGAAGCTTTCTTT.

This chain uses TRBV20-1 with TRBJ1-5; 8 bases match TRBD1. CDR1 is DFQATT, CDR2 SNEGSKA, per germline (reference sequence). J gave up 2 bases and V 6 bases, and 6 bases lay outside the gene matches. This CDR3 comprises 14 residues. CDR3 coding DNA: TGCAGTGCAAACAGGGGGGAGGGCAATCAGCCCCAGCATTTT. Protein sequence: CSANRGEGNQPQHF.

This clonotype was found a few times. CDR3 amino acids: CASSYSSTGNTEAFF. DNA of the CDR3: TGTGCCAGCAGTTACTCGAGCACAGGGAACACTGAAGCTTTCTTT. The genes are TRBV6-5 and TRBJ1-1, with a weak D call TRBD1 (5 bases). Germline CDR1 is MNHEY and CDR2 is SVGAGI. V was clipped by 0 bases and J by 1 base, with 9 bases between them. This CDR3 comprises 15 residues.

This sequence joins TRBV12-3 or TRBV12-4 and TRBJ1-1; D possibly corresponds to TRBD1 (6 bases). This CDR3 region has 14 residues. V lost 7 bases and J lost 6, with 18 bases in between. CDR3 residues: CASTIRRGLSEAFF. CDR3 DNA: TGTGCCAGCACTATACGGCGGGGGCTGTCTGAAGCTTTCTTT.

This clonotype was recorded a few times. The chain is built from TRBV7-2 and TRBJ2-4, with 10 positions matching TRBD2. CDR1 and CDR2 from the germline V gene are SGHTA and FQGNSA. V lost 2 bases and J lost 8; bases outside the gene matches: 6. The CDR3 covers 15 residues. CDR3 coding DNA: TGTGCCAGCAGCTTATTAGCGGGAGGATTTGACATTCAGTACTTC. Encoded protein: CASSLLAGGFDIQYF.

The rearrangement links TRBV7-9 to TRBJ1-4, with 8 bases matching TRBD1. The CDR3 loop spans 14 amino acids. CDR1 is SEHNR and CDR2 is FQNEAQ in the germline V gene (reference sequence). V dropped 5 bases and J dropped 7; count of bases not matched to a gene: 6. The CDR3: CASSNPGTGEKLFF. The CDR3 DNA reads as TGTGCCAGCAGCAATCCCGGGACAGGTGAAAAACTGTTTTTT. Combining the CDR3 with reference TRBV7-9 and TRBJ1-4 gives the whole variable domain DTGVSQNPRHKITKRGQNVTFRCDPISEHNRLYWYRQTLGQGPEFLTYFQNEAQLEKSRLLSDRFSAERPKGSFSTLEIQRTEQGDSAMYLCASSNPGTGEKLFFGSGTQLSVL.

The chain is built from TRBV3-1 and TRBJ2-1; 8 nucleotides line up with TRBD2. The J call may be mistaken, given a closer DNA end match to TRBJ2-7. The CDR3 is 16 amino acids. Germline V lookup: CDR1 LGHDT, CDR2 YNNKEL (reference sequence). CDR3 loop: CASSGTQVAGIHEQYF. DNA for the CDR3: TGTGCCAGCAGCGGGACCCAGGTAGCGGGAATCCATGAGCAGTACTTC.

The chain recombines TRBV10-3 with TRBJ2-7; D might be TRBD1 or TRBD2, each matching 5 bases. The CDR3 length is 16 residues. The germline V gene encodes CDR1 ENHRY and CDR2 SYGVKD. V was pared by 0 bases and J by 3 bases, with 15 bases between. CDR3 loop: CAISESGSSGGYEQYF. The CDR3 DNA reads TGTGCCATCAGTGAGTCTGGGAGCTCTGGGGGCTACGAGCAGTACTTC.

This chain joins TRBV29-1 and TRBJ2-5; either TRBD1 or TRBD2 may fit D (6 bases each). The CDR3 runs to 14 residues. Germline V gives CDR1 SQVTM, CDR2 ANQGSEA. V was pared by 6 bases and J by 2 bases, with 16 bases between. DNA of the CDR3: TGCAGCGTGGGGGGCCCGAAAGGACAAGAGACCCAGTACTTC. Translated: CSVGGPKGQETQYF.

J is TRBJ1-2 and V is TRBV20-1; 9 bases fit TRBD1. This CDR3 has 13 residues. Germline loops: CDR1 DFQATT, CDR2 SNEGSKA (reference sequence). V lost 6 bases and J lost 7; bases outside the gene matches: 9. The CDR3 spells CSAIGTGTSGYTF. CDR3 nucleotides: TGCAGTGCCATCGGGACAGGGACTAGTGGCTACACCTTC.

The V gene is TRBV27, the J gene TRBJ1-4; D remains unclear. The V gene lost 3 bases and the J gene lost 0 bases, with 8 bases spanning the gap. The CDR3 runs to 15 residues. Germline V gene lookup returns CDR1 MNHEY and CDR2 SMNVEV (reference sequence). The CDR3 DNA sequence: TGTGCCAGCAGTTTCTTCGGAGCAACTAATGAAAAACTGTTTTTT. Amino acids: CASSFFGATNEKLFF.

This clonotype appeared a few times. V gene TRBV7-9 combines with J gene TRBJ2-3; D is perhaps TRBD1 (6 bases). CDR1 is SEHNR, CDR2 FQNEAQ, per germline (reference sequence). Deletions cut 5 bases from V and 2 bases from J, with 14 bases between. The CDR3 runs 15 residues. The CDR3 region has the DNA TGTGCCAGCAGCCAATTACAGGGAAACACAGATACGCAGTATTTT. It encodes CASSQLQGNTDTQYF.

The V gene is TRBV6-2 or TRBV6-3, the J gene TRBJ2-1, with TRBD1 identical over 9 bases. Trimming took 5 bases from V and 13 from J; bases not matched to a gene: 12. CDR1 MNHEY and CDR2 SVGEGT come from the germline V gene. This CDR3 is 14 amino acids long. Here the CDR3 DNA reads TGTGCCAGCAGTCCGGACAGGGGTAAAGAGACCCAGTTCTTC. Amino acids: CASSPDRGKETQFF.